The 29 T cell receptor beta chains below were found in one sample sequenced in a study of blood T cell repertoires in COVID-19. Clones were sequenced by immunoSEQ multiplex PCR, and TCRdb holds only the in-frame ones, with some missing. The profile covers about 170,000 clones, with less than 90% appearing a single time and around 4.8% taken by the ten largest. Input material: PBMCs or T cells enriched from blood (not recorded which). These receptors were taken from a woman between 50 and 59 years old who had recovered from COVID-19.

The V and J genes are TRBV15 and TRBJ2-3; 8 bases agree with TRBD2. V trimming: 4 bases; J trimming: 2 bases; junction bases outside the gene matches: 20. The CDR3 covers 20 residues. CDR1 LNHNV and CDR2 YYDKDF come from the germline V gene (reference sequence). The CDR3 sequence: CATSNPRWGVSGVLTDTQYF. CDR3 DNA: TGTGCCACCAGCAATCCCCGTTGGGGGGTTAGCGGGGTACTCACAGATACGCAGTATTTT.

The chain links TRBV30 to TRBJ1-2; D possibly corresponds to TRBD1 (6 bases). The germline V gene encodes CDR1 GTSNPN and CDR2 SVGIG (reference sequence). V lost 5 bases to trimming and J lost 6 bases, with 22 bases between them. The CDR3 contains 15 residues. The CDR3 DNA reads as TGTGCCTGGCTGTACAGGGACCGACCCTGGCATGGCTACACCTTC. Its protein is CAWLYRDRPWHGYTF. The full variable domain, rest sourced from reference TRBV30 and TRBJ1-2, is SQTIHQWPATLVQPVGSPLSLECTVEGTSNPNLYWYRQAAGRGLQLLFYSVGIGQISSEVPQNLSASRPQDRQFILSSKKLLLSDSGFYLCAWLYRDRPWHGYTFGSGTRLTVV.

This clone rates as medium-sized. The chain uses TRBV5-5 and TRBJ2-7; TRBD1 matches at 9 bases. The CDR3 contains 13 residues. V shed 6 bases, J shed 6 bases, and the junction held 7 bases outside the gene matches. The germline V gene has CDR1 SGHKS and CDR2 YYEKEE (reference sequence). The CDR3 region is CASTRDRVGEQYV. Written as DNA, the CDR3 is TGTGCCAGCACCCGGGACAGGGTTGGCGAGCAGTACGTC.

This clone was recorded at least ten times. The CDR3 protein is CASSSGLMNTEAFF. The CDR3 DNA reads TGTGCCAGCAGCTCGGGACTGATGAACACTGAAGCTTTCTTT. The chain links TRBV7-3 to TRBJ1-1, with D maybe TRBD1 (5 bases). CDR3 length: 14 amino acids. In germline, CDR1 is SGHTA, CDR2 FQGTGA. Trimming shortened V by 4 bases and J by 0 bases, and 9 bases separated the two germline ends.

This clone was detected many times. The chain carries TRBV11-2 and TRBJ1-1; D gene unclear. The length of the CDR3 is 12 residues. The V gene lost 10 bases and the J gene lost 4 bases, with 13 bases spanning the gap. The germline V gene has CDR1 SGHAT and CDR2 FQNNGV. CDR3 bases: TGTGCCATTAATACAGTCGCCACTGAAGCTTTCTTT. It encodes CAINTVATEAFF.

V and J are TRBV9 and TRBJ2-6; D is perhaps TRBD1 (6 bases). Germline CDR1 and CDR2: SGDLS and YYNGEE. Trimming took 4 bases from V and 2 from J, leaving 25 bases between them. This CDR3 is 20 amino acids long. Written as DNA, the CDR3 is TGTGCCAGCAGCTCTCCTCACACAGGGTATATTCTGACTGGGGCCAACGTCCTGACTTTC. This translates into CASSSPHTGYILTGANVLTF.

This clone showed up just once. This sequence joins TRBV6-2 or TRBV6-3 and TRBJ2-1; 14 bases line up with TRBD2. The CDR3 sequence is 15 residues long. Germline trimming cut 6 bases from V and 6 bases from J; bases unmatched to any gene: 4. Germline V gene sequence: CDR1 MNHEY, CDR2 SVGEGT. This CDR3 reads CASSRLAGGPNEQFF. The CDR3, as DNA: TGTGCCAGCAGCCGACTAGCGGGAGGGCCCAATGAGCAGTTCTTC.

CDR3 loop: CASSPGLNYGYTF. DNA for the CDR3: TGTGCCAGCAGCCCGGGACTGAACTATGGCTACACCTTC. The genes are TRBV14 and TRBJ1-2, with D possibly matching TRBD1 (5 bases). Between the trimmed V and J ends, which lost 4 bases and 2 bases, there was a span of 8 bases. Germline V gene sequence: CDR1 SGHDN, CDR2 FVKESK. This CDR3 has 13 amino acids. Supplemented by reference TRBV14 and TRBJ1-2, the full variable domain reads EAGVTQFPSHSVIEKGQTVTLRCDPISGHDNLYWYRRVMGKEIKFLLHFVKESKQDESGMPNNRFLAERTGGTYSTLKVQPAELEDSGVYFCASSPGLNYGYTFGSGTRLTVV.

The chain recombines TRBV7-2 with TRBJ2-3; the D is unclear. In germline, CDR1 is SGHTA, CDR2 FQGNSA. The CDR3 is made up of 12 amino acids. Trimming took 2 bases from V and 4 from J, leaving 4 bases between them. CDR3 sequence (DNA): TGTGCCAGCAGCTTATACTCAGATACGCAGTATTTT. Amino acid sequence: CASSLYSDTQYF.

The chain combines TRBV30 with TRBJ1-4; D is unresolved. CDR1 and CDR2 from the germline V gene are GTSNPN and SVGIG (reference sequence). Trimming took 4 bases from V and 8 from J, leaving 14 bases between them. The CDR3 length is 13 residues. CDR3 in amino acids: CAWKLDPREKLFF. The CDR3 DNA sequence: TGTGCCTGGAAACTCGATCCTCGGGAAAAACTGTTTTTT.

This chain links TRBV5-6 with TRBJ1-4; D is unclear. Trimming stripped 1 base from V and 0 bases from J, with 10 bases between. Germline-derived CDR1 and CDR2 are SGHDT and YYEEEE. The CDR3 has 16 residues. Here the CDR3 reads CASSLWRRSTNEKLFF. CDR3 nucleotide sequence: TGTGCCAGCAGCTTGTGGAGGAGATCAACTAATGAAAAACTGTTTTTT.

This clone was seen a few times. The V gene is TRBV4-1, the J gene TRBJ2-5; 9 positions match TRBD1. The germline gives CDR1 MGHRA, CDR2 YSYEKL. The CDR3 extends over 15 amino acids. J was trimmed by 1 base and V by 4 bases; bases with no gene match: 4. CDR3 in amino acids: CASSPDRGIQETQYF. CDR3 DNA: TGCGCCAGCAGCCCAGACAGGGGGATCCAAGAGACCCAGTACTTC.

This rearrangement joins TRBV7-3 to TRBJ2-5, with a possible D match to TRBD1 (5 bases). The CDR3 has 16 amino acids. The V gene lost 0 bases and the J gene lost 3 bases, with 14 bases spanning the gap. The germline V gene has CDR1 SGHTA and CDR2 FQGTGA. CDR3 DNA: TGTGCCAGCAGCTTAACTTTTCTCACAGGAAAAGAGACCCAGTACTTC. Amino acids: CASSLTFLTGKETQYF.

This clone was seen once. The CDR3 nucleotides are TGCAGCGTTGAAGCCTGGACAGGGGGCGCGGATGGCTACACCTTC. It yields the protein CSVEAWTGGADGYTF. The rearrangement links TRBV29-1 to TRBJ1-2, with TRBD1 identical over 11 bases. CDR1 SQVTM and CDR2 ANQGSEA come from the germline V gene. J gave up 6 bases and V 1 base, and 7 bases lay outside the gene matches. This CDR3 is built from 15 residues.

The chain is built from TRBV4-3 and TRBJ1-1; 10 nucleotides align to TRBD1. Germline V lookup: CDR1 LGHNA, CDR2 YSLEER. V was pared by 4 bases and J by 0 bases, with 5 bases of the junction left unmatched. There are 16 residues in the CDR3. The CDR3 reads CASSPDRGQMNTEAFF. CDR3 nucleotides: TGCGCCAGCAGCCCCGACAGGGGGCAGATGAACACTGAAGCTTTCTTT.

The rearrangement links TRBV19 to TRBJ1-5; tentative D call: TRBD1 (6 bases). V gave up 3 bases and J gave up 4 bases, with 10 bases separating them. This CDR3 has 14 residues. CDR1 LNHDA and CDR2 SQIVND come from the germline V gene (reference sequence). CDR3 in amino acids: CASSMRDINQPQHF. The DNA of the CDR3 is TGTGCCAGTAGTATGAGGGACATAAATCAGCCCCAGCATTTT.

The chain uses TRBV7-3 and TRBJ1-2; weak D call: TRBD1 (6 bases). The CDR3 has 14 amino acids. With 5 bases removed from V and 3 bases from J, the gap between germline ends came to 13 bases. In germline, CDR1 is SGHTA, CDR2 FQGTGA. The CDR3 loop reads CASSVQAGDYGYTF. The DNA for the CDR3 is TGTGCCAGCAGCGTACAGGCAGGGGACTATGGCTACACCTTC.

The chain joins TRBV27 to TRBJ2-1; D is unresolved. V was cut by 7 bases and J by 2 bases, with 12 bases left in between. Germline lookup yields CDR1 MNHEY and CDR2 SMNVEV (reference sequence). The CDR3 is 14 amino acids. DNA of the CDR3: TGTGCCAGCAATAGGCGACAAACCTACAATGAGCAGTTCTTC. This translates into CASNRRQTYNEQFF.

The chain carries TRBV5-6 and TRBJ2-1; no reliable D call. The germline V gene has CDR1 SGHDT and CDR2 YYEEEE. This CDR3 spans 11 amino acids. The V end lost 4 bases, the J end lost 4 bases, and 3 bases lay between the germline ends. The CDR3 nucleotides read TGTGCCAGCAGCACATACAATGAGCAGTTCTTC. It specifies CASSTYNEQFF.

This CDR3 is CASSSFTSGKYNEQFF. CDR3 DNA sequence: TGTGCCAGCAGCTCCTTCACTAGCGGGAAGTACAATGAGCAGTTCTTC. This chain connects TRBV14 to TRBJ2-1; the match to TRBD2 covers 10 bases. This CDR3 spans 16 amino acids. Losses at the gene ends were 5 bases for V and 4 bases for J; bases not matched to a gene: 8. Per germline, CDR1 SGHDN and CDR2 FVKESK.

The rearrangement links TRBV2 to TRBJ1-2; 10 bases match TRBD1. The CDR3 covers 11 residues. After removal of 10 bases from V and 8 bases from J, the junction contained 4 bases not matched to a gene. Looked up from germline, CDR1 is SNHLY and CDR2 is FYNNEI. CDR3 nucleotides: TGTGCCAAGACAGGGGGCTGGGGCTACACCTTC. The encoded protein is CAKTGGWGYTF. Filled out from reference TRBV2 and TRBJ1-2, the complete variable domain reads EPEVTQTPSHQVTQMGQEVILRCVPISNHLYFYWYRQILGQKVEFLVSFYNNEISEKSEIFDDQFSVERPDGSNFTLKIRSTKLEDSAMYFCAKTGGWGYTFGSGTRLTVV.

The sample holds a few counts of this clone. The J gene is TRBJ2-2, the V gene TRBV9; no clear D. The length of the CDR3 is 12 residues. The germline CDR1 and CDR2 sequences are SGDLS and YYNGEE. Trimming removed 4 bases from V and 3 bases from J, with 4 bases in between. The CDR3 spells CASSLYTGELFF. The CDR3, as DNA: TGTGCCAGCAGCCTTTACACCGGGGAGCTGTTTTTT.

This clone occurred a few times. The J gene is TRBJ1-2, the V gene TRBV3-1 (or the pseudogene TRBV3-2), with 9 bases that match TRBD1. CDR3 length: 17 amino acids. V shed 5 bases and J 2 bases; nucleotides not matched to a gene: 12. Germline V CDR1 and CDR2: LGHDT, YNNKEL (reference sequence). CDR3 bases: TGTGCCAGCAGCTCGCCGGGACAGGGAATAGGGAACTATGGCTACACCTTC. Protein sequence: CASSSPGQGIGNYGYTF.

The chain uses TRBV30 and TRBJ2-7, with 9 nucleotides matching TRBD2. The junction had 6 bases not matched to a gene; V was cut back by 0 bases and J by 3 bases. The germline V gene encodes CDR1 GTSNPN and CDR2 SVGIG (reference sequence). This CDR3 comprises 15 residues. CDR3: CAWSVGGRARYEQYV. In DNA, the CDR3 is TGTGCCTGGAGTGTAGGCGGGAGGGCCCGCTACGAGCAGTACGTC.

This clone was counted once. The CDR3 reads CAAIGGDIEGYTF. The CDR3 bases are TGTGCCGCCATCGGAGGGGATATTGAAGGCTACACCTTC. This chain joins TRBV2 and TRBJ1-2, with D perhaps matching TRBD1 (5 bases). CDR1 is SNHLY and CDR2 is FYNNEI in the germline V gene. Trimming pared 11 bases from V and 8 bases from J, leaving 21 bases between. The CDR3 totals 13 residues.

The rearrangement links TRBV7-2 to TRBJ1-5; perhaps TRBD1 as D (6 bases). This CDR3 region has 14 residues. V lost 5 bases and J lost 5, with 13 bases in between. The germline V gene has CDR1 SGHTA and CDR2 FQGNSA. In DNA, the CDR3 is TGTGCCAGCAGCCCTTGGGCAGGGGATCAGCCCCAGCATTTT. Translating gives CASSPWAGDQPQHF.

DNA of the CDR3: TGTGCCAGCAGCTTCCGGTCGGCGGGAGCCTACGAGACCCAGTACTTC. Translating gives CASSFRSAGAYETQYF. The rearrangement joins TRBV5-6 to TRBJ2-5; 7 nucleotides line up with TRBD2. The trim removed 2 bases at V and 5 bases at J, leaving 12 bases unmatched. CDR1 is SGHDT, CDR2 YYEEEE, per germline. The CDR3 extends over 16 amino acids.

The chain carries TRBV5-4 and TRBJ2-3; 9 nucleotides align to TRBD1. Germline lookup yields CDR1 SGHNT and CDR2 YYREEE (reference sequence). The V segment lost 4 bases and the J segment 4 bases; nucleotides outside the gene matches: 4. The CDR3 is made up of 14 amino acids. For the CDR3, the DNA is TGTGCCAGCAGCGTACAGGGGGCAGCAGATACGCAGTATTTT. Translated, it gives CASSVQGAADTQYF. The complete variable domain, with remaining parts taken from reference TRBV5-4 and TRBJ2-3, reads ETGVTQSPTHLIKTRGQQVTLRCSSQSGHNTVSWYQQALGQGPQFIFQYYREEENGRGNFPPRFSGLQFPNYSSELNVNALELDDSALYLCASSVQGAADTQYFGPGTRLTVL.

This chain joins TRBV28 and TRBJ1-2; 7 nucleotides match TRBD1. CDR3 length: 14 residues. V was pared by 4 bases and J by 5 bases, with 7 bases of the junction left unmatched. The V gene's germline CDR1 is MDHEN and CDR2 SYDVKM. This CDR3 reads CASSYEDRPYGYTF. Written as DNA, the CDR3 is TGTGCCAGCAGTTATGAGGACAGGCCTTATGGCTACACCTTC.